This T cell receptor beta chain was found in a study of blood T cell repertoires in COVID-19. TCRdb's copy holds only in-frame clones and misses some; the assay was immunoSEQ multiplex PCR. The sample shows a few hundred thousand clones, about 88% of them seen only once. CDR1 and CDR2 (germline): SGDLS, YYNGEE. With 4 bases clipped from V and 5 bases from J, the junction kept 3 bases outside the gene matches. The CDR3 extends over 14 amino acids. The chain links TRBV9 to TRBJ1-4; 9 bases are a match to TRBD1. Specimen: peripheral blood. The sequence was obtained from a woman aged 55-75 years with COVID-19, enrolled during active disease. The CDR3 spells CASSFGTGNEKLFF. DNA for the CDR3: TGTGCCAGCAGCTTCGGGACAGGGAATGAAAAACTGTTTTTT.